These 27 T cell receptor beta chains originate from one sample sequenced in a study of cytomegalovirus exposure and HLA in healthy donors (dated by TCRdb to 2016 to 2017). Preparation of the library involved the immunoSEQ multiplex PCR assay. A mixture of 60 forward primers for TCR Vbeta segments and 13 reverse primers for TCR Jbeta segments was used in the multiplex PCR. TCRdb provides this immuneACCESS table in a form limited to in-frame rearrangements. Some clones are lacking; in checked studies, under half of them reflect an unresolved V gene, and why the rest are absent is not known. The sample yields 210,000 or so clones; around 80% were counted once. The ten top clones hold about 2.5% of the sample. The sequencing input was PBMCs. Source of these receptors: an older woman in good health and CMV-seropositive.

V gene TRBV6-5 combines with J gene TRBJ1-4; D possibly corresponds to TRBD1 (5 bases). V dropped 7 bases and J dropped 7 bases, with 10 bases sitting between them. The CDR3 runs 12 residues. Germline V gene sequence: CDR1 MNHEY, CDR2 SVGAGI. As DNA, the CDR3 is TGTGCCAGCATCCCCGGGGGTGAAAAACTGTTTTTT. Its protein is CASIPGGEKLFF.

This chain uses TRBV5-1 with TRBJ1-2; D is perhaps TRBD1 (5 bases). The CDR3 runs to 14 residues. V lost 2 bases and J 8 bases, leaving 16 bases between the germline ends. Germline loops: CDR1 SGHRS, CDR2 YFSETQ. The CDR3 region is CASSLTGDPSGYTF. The DNA of the CDR3 is TGCGCCAGCAGCTTAACAGGCGACCCTTCAGGCTACACCTTC. Combining the CDR3 with reference TRBV5-1 and TRBJ1-2 gives the whole variable domain KAGVTQTPRYLIKTRGQQVTLSCSPISGHRSVSWYQQTPGQGLQFLFEYFSETQRNKGNFPGRFSGRQFSNSRSEMNVSTLELGDSALYLCASSLTGDPSGYTFGSGTRLTVV.

The V call is TRBV30, the J call TRBJ1-5, with 8 bases that match TRBD1. This CDR3 is built from 15 residues. J was trimmed by 6 bases and V by 3 bases; bases with no gene match: 10. Germline assignment: CDR1 GTSNPN and CDR2 SVGIG (reference sequence). The CDR3: CAWSPQTGAFQPQHF. DNA of the CDR3: TGTGCCTGGAGCCCCCAGACAGGGGCGTTTCAGCCCCAGCATTTT.

This clone is a singleton in its sample. The chain is built from TRBV9 and TRBJ2-1; D is possibly TRBD2 (6 bases). Germline loops: CDR1 SGDLS, CDR2 YYNGEE. Trimming left V 4 bases short and J 7 bases short, with 18 bases between. The CDR3 covers 15 residues. The DNA of the CDR3 is TGTGCCAGCAGCCCAGCCGGGACTCGGGCGAATGAGCAGTTCTTC. Its translation: CASSPAGTRANEQFF.

The chain employs TRBV5-4 and TRBJ2-7; possibly TRBD2 for D (6 bases). The CDR3 is made up of 15 amino acids. V gave up 4 bases and J gave up 2 bases, with 16 bases separating them. Germline V gene lookup returns CDR1 SGHNT and CDR2 YYREEE (reference sequence). CDR3 bases: TGTGCCAGCAGCCGAACCCCGCGGGAACCCTACGAGCAGTACTTC. Protein product: CASSRTPREPYEQYF. Full variable domain (missing parts from reference TRBV5-4 and TRBJ2-7): ETGVTQSPTHLIKTRGQQVTLRCSSQSGHNTVSWYQQALGQGPQFIFQYYREEENGRGNFPPRFSGLQFPNYSSELNVNALELDDSALYLCASSRTPREPYEQYFGPGTRLTVT.

The genes are TRBV5-6 and TRBJ2-1; 13 bases are a match to TRBD2. The CDR3 has 18 amino acids. V dropped 3 bases and J dropped 2; count of bases not matched to a gene: 8. Germline V CDR1 and CDR2: SGHDT, YYEEEE. DNA for the CDR3: TGTGCCAGCAGCTCGTATACCGGGACTAGCGGGACCTACAATGAGCAGTTCTTC. Its translation: CASSSYTGTSGTYNEQFF. Full variable domain (missing parts from reference TRBV5-6 and TRBJ2-1): DAGVTQSPTHLIKTRGQQVTLRCSPKSGHDTVSWYQQALGQGPQFIFQYYEEEERQRGNFPDRFSGHQFPNYSSELNVNALLLGDSALYLCASSSYTGTSGTYNEQFFGPGTRLTVL.

The chain carries TRBV13 and TRBJ2-7; unclear D gene. The length of the CDR3 is 14 residues. The V gene lost 4 bases and the J gene lost 3 bases, with 13 bases spanning the gap. Germline CDR1 and CDR2: PRHDT and FYEKMQ (reference sequence). CDR3 DNA: TGTGCCAGCAGCTCCCAGGCTGGCAGCTACGAGCAGTACTTC. This gives the protein CASSSQAGSYEQYF.

As DNA, the CDR3 is TGTGCCAGCAGCCCCCACAAGGGGGCAGATACGCAGTATTTT. It is translated as CASSPHKGADTQYF. The chain combines TRBV7-3 with TRBJ2-3; D might be TRBD1 (6 bases). Germline assignment: CDR1 SGHTA and CDR2 FQGTGA. CDR3 size: 14 residues. Trimming removed 5 bases at V and 4 bases at J, with 13 bases between.

This CDR3 reads CASNSGWAGTQYF. The CDR3, as DNA: TGTGCCAGCAATTCGGGTTGGGCGGGGACCCAGTACTTC. V is TRBV28 and J is TRBJ2-5; D is possibly TRBD2 (5 bases). Trimming took off 7 bases at V and 7 bases at J, with 16 bases between the two ends. There are 13 residues in the CDR3. CDR1 and CDR2 from the germline V gene are MDHEN and SYDVKM. The entire variable domain, with the rest obtained from reference TRBV28 and TRBJ2-5, is as follows: DVKVTQSSRYLVKRTGEKVFLECVQDMDHENMFWYRQDPGLGLRLIYFSYDVKMKEKGDIPEGYSVSREKKERFSLILESASTNQTSMYLCASNSGWAGTQYFGPGTRLLVL.

The rearrangement links TRBV30 to TRBJ2-3; 9 bases agree with TRBD2. The CDR3 totals 14 residues. From germline, CDR1 is GTSNPN and CDR2 SVGIG (reference sequence). V shed 3 bases, J shed 5 bases, and the junction held 6 bases outside the gene matches. CDR3 nucleotide sequence: TGTGCCTGGAGCTTAGCGGGAGCGGGAGATACGCAGTATTTT. Amino acid sequence: CAWSLAGAGDTQYF.

Turning to this clone: The same CDR3 is also encoded by other DNA sequences in this sample. The rearrangement joins TRBV7-9 to TRBJ2-5, with D possibly TRBD2 on 6 matching bases. The CDR3 has 13 amino acids. V gave up 3 bases and J gave up 1 base, with 6 bases separating them. In germline, CDR1 is SEHNR, CDR2 FQNEAQ (reference sequence). The CDR3: CASSFSGQETQYF. The DNA for the CDR3 is TGTGCCAGCAGCTTTAGCGGCCAAGAGACCCAGTACTTC.

The chain uses TRBV4-2 and TRBJ2-2; D may be TRBD1 (5 bases). The CDR3 is 14 residues long. Deletions cut 5 bases from V and 3 bases from J, with 10 bases between. Germline CDR1 is LGHNA and CDR2 is YNFKEQ. The CDR3: CASSFQGDTGELFF. Written as DNA, the CDR3 is TGTGCCAGCAGCTTTCAGGGTGACACCGGGGAGCTGTTTTTT.

This chain uses TRBV28 with TRBJ1-4; a weak D match, TRBD1 (6 bases). Trimming removed 3 bases at V and 8 bases at J, with 10 bases between. This CDR3 is built from 13 residues. The germline CDR1 and CDR2 sequences are MDHEN and SYDVKM. The CDR3 here is CASSLSGDEKLFF. In DNA, the CDR3 is TGTGCCAGCAGTTTGTCAGGGGACGAAAAACTGTTTTTT.

The rearrangement links TRBV10-3 to TRBJ1-1, with D possibly being TRBD1 (6 bases). V was pared by 7 bases and J by 3 bases, with 18 bases between. Looked up from germline, CDR1 is ENHRY and CDR2 is SYGVKD. This CDR3 spans 15 amino acids. In DNA form, the CDR3 reads TGTGCCATCACTCCGACAGGCGAGTGGCACACTGAAGCTTTCTTT. Translating it yields CAITPTGEWHTEAFF.

J is TRBJ2-2 and V is TRBV7-9; 8 bases agree with TRBD1. Germline values: CDR1 SEHNR, CDR2 FQNEAQ (reference sequence). V lost 5 bases, J lost 4 bases, and 6 bases stayed unmatched. This CDR3 region has 15 residues. CDR3 nucleotides: TGTGCCAGCAGCCGGGACAGGTCCGGCACCGGGGAGCTGTTTTTT. Translated: CASSRDRSGTGELFF. Looking up the rest from reference TRBV7-9 and TRBJ2-2 gives the full variable domain: DTGVSQNPRHKITKRGQNVTFRCDPISEHNRLYWYRQTLGQGPEFLTYFQNEAQLEKSRLLSDRFSAERPKGSFSTLEIQRTEQGDSAMYLCASSRDRSGTGELFFGEGSRLTVL.

The chain has TRBV5-4 and TRBJ2-5, with TRBD2 matching over 16 bases. This CDR3 comprises 15 residues. CDR1 is SGHNT, CDR2 YYREEE, per germline (reference sequence). Trimming took 4 bases from V and 3 from J; bases not matched to a gene: 0. The CDR3 DNA sequence: TGTGCCAGCAGCGGGACTAGCGGGGGGGAAGAGACCCAGTACTTC. It encodes CASSGTSGGEETQYF.

This clone has only a few counts. The V and J genes are TRBV10-3 and TRBJ2-3; 7 bases align to TRBD2. J gave up 4 bases and V 0 bases, and 13 bases lay outside the gene matches. From germline, CDR1 is ENHRY and CDR2 SYGVKD. This CDR3 spans 18 amino acids. The CDR3 reads CAISESGGMAGPPDTQYF. CDR3 nucleotides: TGTGCCATCAGTGAGTCCGGGGGGATGGCTGGCCCCCCAGATACGCAGTATTTT.

The rearrangement joins TRBV6-1 to TRBJ1-2; no definite D call. Trimming shortened V by 4 bases and J by 4 bases, and 16 bases separated the two germline ends. The CDR3 runs 15 residues. Germline lookup yields CDR1 MNHNS and CDR2 SASEGT. The DNA for the CDR3 is TGTGCCAGCAGTGGTGGGTCCTCGAGGGCCTATGGCTACACCTTC. This codes for CASSGGSSRAYGYTF.

V is TRBV18 and J is TRBJ2-3, with 9 bases identical to TRBD2. Germline lookup yields CDR1 KGHSH and CDR2 LQKENI. Losses at the gene ends were 3 bases for V and 3 bases for J; bases not matched to a gene: 4. CDR3 length equals 15 residues. This chain's CDR3 is CASSPSGGWTDTQYF. The CDR3 DNA is TGTGCCAGCTCACCTAGCGGGGGATGGACAGATACGCAGTATTTT.

This clone was counted once. This same CDR3 is encoded by further DNA sequences in the sample. In DNA, the CDR3 is TGCGCCAGCAGCTTGAATCCCGGGAACACCGGGGAGCTGTTTTTT. The encoded protein is CASSLNPGNTGELFF. V and J are TRBV5-1 and TRBJ2-2; D uncertain. Trimming cost V 1 base and J 1 base, with 8 bases left between them. Germline-derived CDR1 and CDR2 are SGHRS and YFSETQ. The CDR3 extends over 15 amino acids.

The rearrangement links TRBV5-1 to TRBJ2-7; 11 bases line up with TRBD1. V shed 7 bases and J 6 bases; nucleotides not matched to a gene: 9. CDR1 SGHRS and CDR2 YFSETQ come from the germline V gene. This CDR3 has 14 amino acids. DNA of the CDR3: TGCGCCAGCGGGATGGGGACAGGGGGGTCCGAGCAGTACTTC. This translates into CASGMGTGGSEQYF.

V and J are TRBV5-1 and TRBJ2-1, with a weak D call TRBD1 (6 bases). V was trimmed by 1 base and J by 1 base, leaving 9 bases between them. From germline, CDR1 is SGHRS and CDR2 YFSETQ. This CDR3 is built from 15 residues. The CDR3 nucleotides read TGCGCCAGCAGCTTGCAGGGGTTATCCTACAATGAGCAGTTCTTC. This encodes CASSLQGLSYNEQFF. Combining the CDR3 with reference TRBV5-1 and TRBJ2-1 gives the whole variable domain KAGVTQTPRYLIKTRGQQVTLSCSPISGHRSVSWYQQTPGQGLQFLFEYFSETQRNKGNFPGRFSGRQFSNSRSEMNVSTLELGDSALYLCASSLQGLSYNEQFFGPGTRLTVL.

This chain joins TRBV5-1 and TRBJ1-4, with no clear D. This CDR3 comprises 14 residues. V dropped 5 bases and J dropped 8 bases, with 16 bases sitting between them. Germline V gene data show CDR1 as SGHRS and CDR2 as YFSETQ. The CDR3 here is CASREVVEDEKLFF. The CDR3 DNA reads TGCGCCAGCAGAGAGGTCGTGGAGGACGAAAAACTGTTTTTT.

The chain uses TRBV7-2 and TRBJ2-7; D is ambiguous. Per germline, CDR1 SGHTA and CDR2 FQGNSA. The CDR3 length is 13 residues. V was trimmed by 3 bases and J by 6 bases, leaving 12 bases between them. CDR3 protein: CASSFHPSSEQYF. In DNA form, the CDR3 reads TGTGCCAGCAGCTTCCACCCTTCTAGCGAGCAGTACTTC.

The chain recombines TRBV7-2 with TRBJ1-3; D gene ambiguous. The CDR3 runs 12 residues. The germline V gene encodes CDR1 SGHTA and CDR2 FQGNSA. Deletions cut 5 bases from V and 3 bases from J, with 5 bases between. CDR3 DNA: TGTGCCAGCAGCCCTAGTGGAAACACCATATATTTT. Protein product: CASSPSGNTIYF.

The chain uses TRBV2 and TRBJ1-4, with 10 bases lining up with TRBD1. CDR3 length: 14 residues. The V segment lost 5 bases and the J segment 7 bases; nucleotides outside the gene matches: 4. Germline V gene sequence: CDR1 SNHLY, CDR2 FYNNEI. The CDR3 is CASSPTGGGEKLFF. The CDR3 nucleotides are TGTGCCAGCAGTCCGACAGGGGGCGGTGAAAAACTGTTTTTT.

The rearrangement links TRBV6-1 to TRBJ1-1, with 7 nucleotides matching TRBD1. The germline V gene has CDR1 MNHNS and CDR2 SASEGT. CDR3 length: 13 amino acids. Trimming took 2 bases from V and 8 from J; bases not matched to a gene: 5. The CDR3 sequence is CASSERATGEAFF. In DNA, the CDR3 is TGTGCCAGCAGTGAAAGGGCGACAGGGGAAGCTTTCTTT.